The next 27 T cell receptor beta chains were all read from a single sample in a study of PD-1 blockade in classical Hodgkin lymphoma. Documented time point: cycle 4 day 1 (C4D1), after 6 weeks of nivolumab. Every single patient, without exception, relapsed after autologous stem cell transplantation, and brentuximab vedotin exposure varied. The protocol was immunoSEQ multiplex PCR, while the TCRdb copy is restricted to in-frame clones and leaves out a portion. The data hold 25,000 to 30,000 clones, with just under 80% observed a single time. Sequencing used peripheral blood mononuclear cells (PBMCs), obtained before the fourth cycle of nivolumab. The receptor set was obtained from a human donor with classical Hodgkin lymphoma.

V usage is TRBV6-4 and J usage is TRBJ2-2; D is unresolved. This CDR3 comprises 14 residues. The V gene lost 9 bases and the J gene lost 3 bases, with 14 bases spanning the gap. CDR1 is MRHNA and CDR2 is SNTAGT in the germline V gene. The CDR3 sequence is CASSLSRDTGELFF. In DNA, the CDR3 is TGTGCCAGTAGCCTGAGTAGAGACACCGGGGAGCTGTTTTTT.

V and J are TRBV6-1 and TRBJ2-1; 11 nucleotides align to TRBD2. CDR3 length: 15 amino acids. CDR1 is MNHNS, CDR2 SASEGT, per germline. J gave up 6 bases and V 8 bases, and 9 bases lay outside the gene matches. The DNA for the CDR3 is TGTGCCAGCGGGTCCCTAGCGGGAGGTATCAATGAGCAGTTCTTC. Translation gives CASGSLAGGINEQFF.

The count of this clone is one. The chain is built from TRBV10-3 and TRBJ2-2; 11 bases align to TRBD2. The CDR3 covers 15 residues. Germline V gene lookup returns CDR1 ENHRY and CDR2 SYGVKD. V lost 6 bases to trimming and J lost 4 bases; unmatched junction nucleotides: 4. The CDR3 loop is CAISVAGGRTGELFF. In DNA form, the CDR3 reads TGTGCCATCAGCGTAGCGGGAGGGCGCACCGGGGAGCTGTTTTTT.

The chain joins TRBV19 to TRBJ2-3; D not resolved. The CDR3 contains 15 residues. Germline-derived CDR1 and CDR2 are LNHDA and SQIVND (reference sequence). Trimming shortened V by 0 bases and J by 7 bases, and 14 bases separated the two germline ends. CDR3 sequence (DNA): TGTGCCAGTAGTATAGAAGAATACCCTACCAATACGCAGTATTTT. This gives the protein CASSIEEYPTNTQYF.

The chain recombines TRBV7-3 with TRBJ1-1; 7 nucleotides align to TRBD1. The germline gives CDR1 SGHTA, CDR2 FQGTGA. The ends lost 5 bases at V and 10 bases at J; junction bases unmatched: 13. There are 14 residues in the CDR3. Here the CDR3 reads CASSQTTGLGRAFF. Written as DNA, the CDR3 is TGTGCCAGCAGCCAAACGACAGGGTTGGGTAGAGCTTTCTTT.

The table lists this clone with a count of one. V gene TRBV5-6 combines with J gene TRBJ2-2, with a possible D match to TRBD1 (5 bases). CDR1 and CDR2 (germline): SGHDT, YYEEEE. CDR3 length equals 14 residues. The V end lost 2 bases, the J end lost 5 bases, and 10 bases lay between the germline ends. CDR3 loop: CASSLLSGTGELFF. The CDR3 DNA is TGTGCCAGCAGCTTACTTTCAGGGACCGGGGAGCTGTTTTTT.

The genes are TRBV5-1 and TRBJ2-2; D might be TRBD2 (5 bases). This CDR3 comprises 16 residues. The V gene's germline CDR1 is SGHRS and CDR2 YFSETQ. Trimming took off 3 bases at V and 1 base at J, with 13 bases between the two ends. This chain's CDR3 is CASSSPIAMNTGELFF. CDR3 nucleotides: TGCGCCAGCAGCTCACCCATAGCGATGAACACCGGGGAGCTGTTTTTT.

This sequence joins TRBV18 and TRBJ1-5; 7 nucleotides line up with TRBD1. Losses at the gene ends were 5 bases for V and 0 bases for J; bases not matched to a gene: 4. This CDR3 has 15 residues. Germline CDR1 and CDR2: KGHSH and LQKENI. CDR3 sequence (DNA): TGTGCCAGCTCAGGGACAGCTAATAGCAATCAGCCCCAGCATTTT. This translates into CASSGTANSNQPQHF.

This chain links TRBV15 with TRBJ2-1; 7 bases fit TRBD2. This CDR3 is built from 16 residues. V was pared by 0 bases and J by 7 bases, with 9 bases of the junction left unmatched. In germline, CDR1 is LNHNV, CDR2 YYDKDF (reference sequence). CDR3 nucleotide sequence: TGTGCCACCAGCAGAGAGATTGCGGGAGTAAGGAATGAGCAGTTCTTC. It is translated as CATSREIAGVRNEQFF.

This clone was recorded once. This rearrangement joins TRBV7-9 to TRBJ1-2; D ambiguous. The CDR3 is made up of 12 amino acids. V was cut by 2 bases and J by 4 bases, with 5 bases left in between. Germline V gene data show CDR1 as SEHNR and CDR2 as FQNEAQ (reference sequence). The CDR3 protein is CASSLTLYGYTF. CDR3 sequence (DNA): TGTGCCAGCAGCTTAACTCTCTATGGCTACACCTTC.

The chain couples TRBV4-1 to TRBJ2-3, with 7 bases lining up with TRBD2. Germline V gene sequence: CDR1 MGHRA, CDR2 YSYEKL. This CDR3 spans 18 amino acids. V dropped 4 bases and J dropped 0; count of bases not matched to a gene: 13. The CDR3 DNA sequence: TGCGCCAGCAGCCGAGTAGCGGGCACAGCTACTAGCACAGATACGCAGTATTTT. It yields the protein CASSRVAGTATSTDTQYF.

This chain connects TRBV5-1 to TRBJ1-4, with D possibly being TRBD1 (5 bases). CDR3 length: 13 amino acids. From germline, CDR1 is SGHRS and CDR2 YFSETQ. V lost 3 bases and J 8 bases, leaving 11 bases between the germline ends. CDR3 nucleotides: TGCGCCAGCAGCTCGGGACCCGGGGAAAAACTGTTTTTT. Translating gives CASSSGPGEKLFF.

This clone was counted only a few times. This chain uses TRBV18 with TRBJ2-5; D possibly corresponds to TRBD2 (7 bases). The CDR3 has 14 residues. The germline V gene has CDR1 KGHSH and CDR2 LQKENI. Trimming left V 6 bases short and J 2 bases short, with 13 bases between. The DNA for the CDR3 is TGTGCCAGCTCCCCAAGGGGGGGACAAGAGACCCAGTACTTC. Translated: CASSPRGGQETQYF.

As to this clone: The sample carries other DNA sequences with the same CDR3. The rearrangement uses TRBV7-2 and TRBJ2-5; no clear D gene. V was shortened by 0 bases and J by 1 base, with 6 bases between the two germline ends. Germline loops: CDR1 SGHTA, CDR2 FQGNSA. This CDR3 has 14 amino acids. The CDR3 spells CASSLAGSQETQYF. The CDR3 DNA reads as TGTGCCAGCAGCTTAGCAGGGTCCCAAGAGACCCAGTACTTC.

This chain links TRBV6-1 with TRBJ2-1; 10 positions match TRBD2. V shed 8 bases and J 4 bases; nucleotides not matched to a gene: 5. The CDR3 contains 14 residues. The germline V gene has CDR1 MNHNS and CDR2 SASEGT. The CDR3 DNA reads TGTGCCAGCGCTCGGACTAGCGGTTACAATGAGCAGTTCTTC. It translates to CASARTSGYNEQFF.

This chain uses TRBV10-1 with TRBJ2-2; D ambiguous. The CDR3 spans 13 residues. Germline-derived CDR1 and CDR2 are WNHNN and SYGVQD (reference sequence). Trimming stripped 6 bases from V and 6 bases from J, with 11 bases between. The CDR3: CASSEIKSGELFF. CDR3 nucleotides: TGCGCCAGCAGCGAAATAAAGTCCGGGGAGCTGTTTTTT.

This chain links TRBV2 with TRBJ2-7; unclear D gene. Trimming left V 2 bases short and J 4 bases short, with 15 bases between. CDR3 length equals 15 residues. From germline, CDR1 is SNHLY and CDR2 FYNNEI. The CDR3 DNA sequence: TGTGCCAGCAGTGAAACGAAGACTTCGGGTTACGAGCAGTACTTC. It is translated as CASSETKTSGYEQYF. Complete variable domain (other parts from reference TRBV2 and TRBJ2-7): EPEVTQTPSHQVTQMGQEVILRCVPISNHLYFYWYRQILGQKVEFLVSFYNNEISEKSEIFDDQFSVERPDGSNFTLKIRSTKLEDSAMYFCASSETKTSGYEQYFGPGTRLTVT.

The CDR3, as DNA: TGTGCCAGCAGCCTTGATCTCCGGGGGGGAATCCCCGGGGAGCTGTTTTTT. Residues: CASSLDLRGGIPGELFF. The V call is TRBV5-6, the J call TRBJ2-2, with TRBD2 identical over 8 bases. Germline-derived CDR1 and CDR2 are SGHDT and YYEEEE. This CDR3 contains 17 residues. The ends lost 4 bases at V and 6 bases at J; junction bases unmatched: 14.

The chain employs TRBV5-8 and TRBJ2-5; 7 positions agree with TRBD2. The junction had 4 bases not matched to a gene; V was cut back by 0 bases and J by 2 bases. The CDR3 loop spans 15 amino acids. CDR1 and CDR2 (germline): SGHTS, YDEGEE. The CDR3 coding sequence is TGTGCCAGCAGCTTGGAACTAGCGACTCAAGAGACCCAGTACTTC. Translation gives CASSLELATQETQYF.

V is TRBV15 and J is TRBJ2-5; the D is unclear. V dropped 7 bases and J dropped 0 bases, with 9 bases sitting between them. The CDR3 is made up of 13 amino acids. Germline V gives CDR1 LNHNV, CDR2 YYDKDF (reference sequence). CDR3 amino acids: CATTLRYQETQYF. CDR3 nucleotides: TGTGCCACCACTCTGAGGTACCAAGAGACCCAGTACTTC.

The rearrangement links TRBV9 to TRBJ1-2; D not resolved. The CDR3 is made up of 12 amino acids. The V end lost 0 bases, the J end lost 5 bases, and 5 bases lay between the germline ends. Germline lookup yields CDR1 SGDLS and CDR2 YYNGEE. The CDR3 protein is CASSVATYGYTF. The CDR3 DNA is TGTGCCAGCAGCGTAGCAACGTATGGCTACACCTTC.

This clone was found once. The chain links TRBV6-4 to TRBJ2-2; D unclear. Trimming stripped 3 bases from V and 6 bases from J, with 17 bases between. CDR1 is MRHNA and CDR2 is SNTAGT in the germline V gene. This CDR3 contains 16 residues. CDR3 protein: CASSENLGRSAGELFF. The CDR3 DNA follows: TGTGCCAGCAGTGAAAACTTGGGCCGATCAGCCGGGGAGCTGTTTTTT.

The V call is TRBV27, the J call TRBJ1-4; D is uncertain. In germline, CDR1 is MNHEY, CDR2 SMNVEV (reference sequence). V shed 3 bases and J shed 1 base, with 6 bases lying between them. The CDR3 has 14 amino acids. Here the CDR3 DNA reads TGTGCCAGCAGTTTCAGGATAACTAATGAAAAACTGTTTTTT. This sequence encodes CASSFRITNEKLFF.

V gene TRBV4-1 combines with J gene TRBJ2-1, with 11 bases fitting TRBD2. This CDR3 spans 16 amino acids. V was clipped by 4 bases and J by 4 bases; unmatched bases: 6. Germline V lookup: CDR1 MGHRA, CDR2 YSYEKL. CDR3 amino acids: CASSPLAGVGYNEQFF. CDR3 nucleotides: TGCGCCAGCAGCCCACTAGCGGGAGTTGGGTACAATGAGCAGTTCTTC.

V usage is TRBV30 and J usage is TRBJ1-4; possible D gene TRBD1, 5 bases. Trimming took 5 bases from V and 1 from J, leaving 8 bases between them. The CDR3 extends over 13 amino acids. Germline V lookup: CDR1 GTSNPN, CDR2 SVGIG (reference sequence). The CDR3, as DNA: TGTGCCTGGCAGGGCGGAACTAATGAAAAACTGTTTTTT. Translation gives CAWQGGTNEKLFF. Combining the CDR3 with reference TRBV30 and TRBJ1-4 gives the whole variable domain SQTIHQWPATLVQPVGSPLSLECTVEGTSNPNLYWYRQAAGRGLQLLFYSVGIGQISSEVPQNLSASRPQDRQFILSSKKLLLSDSGFYLCAWQGGTNEKLFFGSGTQLSVL.

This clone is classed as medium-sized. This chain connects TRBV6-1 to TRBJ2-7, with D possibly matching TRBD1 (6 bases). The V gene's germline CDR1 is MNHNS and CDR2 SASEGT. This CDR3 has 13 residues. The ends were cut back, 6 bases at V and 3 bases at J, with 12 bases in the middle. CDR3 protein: CASSVGQSYEQYF. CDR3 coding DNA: TGTGCCAGCAGCGTCGGACAGAGCTACGAGCAGTACTTC.

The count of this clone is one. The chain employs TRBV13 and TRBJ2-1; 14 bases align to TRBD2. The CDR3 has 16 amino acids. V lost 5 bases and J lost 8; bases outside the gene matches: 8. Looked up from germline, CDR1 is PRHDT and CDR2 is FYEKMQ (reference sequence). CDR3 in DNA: TGTGCCAGCAGCCCCGGGGGACTAGCGGGAGAAGATGAGCAGTTCTTC. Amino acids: CASSPGGLAGEDEQFF.